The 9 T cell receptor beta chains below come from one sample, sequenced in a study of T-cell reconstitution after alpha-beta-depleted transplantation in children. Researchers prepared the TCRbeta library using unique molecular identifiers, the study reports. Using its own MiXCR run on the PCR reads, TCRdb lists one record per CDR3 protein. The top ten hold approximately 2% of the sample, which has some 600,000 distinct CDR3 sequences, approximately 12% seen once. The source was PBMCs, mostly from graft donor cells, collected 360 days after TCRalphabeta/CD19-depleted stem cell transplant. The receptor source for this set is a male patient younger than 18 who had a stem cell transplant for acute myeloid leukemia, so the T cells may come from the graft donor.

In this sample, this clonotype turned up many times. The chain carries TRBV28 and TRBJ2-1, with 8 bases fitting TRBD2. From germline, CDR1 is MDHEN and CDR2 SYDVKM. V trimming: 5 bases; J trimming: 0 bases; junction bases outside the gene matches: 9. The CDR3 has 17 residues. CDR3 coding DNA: TGTGCCAGCAGTACCCTAGCGGGTCTGAGCTCCTACAATGAGCAGTTCTTC. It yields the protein CASSTLAGLSSYNEQFF. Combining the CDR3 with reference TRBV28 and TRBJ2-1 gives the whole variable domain DVKVTQSSRYLVKRTGEKVFLECVQDMDHENMFWYRQDPGLGLRLIYFSYDVKMKEKGDIPEGYSVSREKKERFSLILESASTNQTSMYLCASSTLAGLSSYNEQFFGPGTRLTVL.

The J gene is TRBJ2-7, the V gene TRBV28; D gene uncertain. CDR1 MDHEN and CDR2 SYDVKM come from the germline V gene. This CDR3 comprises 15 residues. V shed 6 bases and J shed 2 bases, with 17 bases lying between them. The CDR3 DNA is TGTGCCAGCAGCCCCCTAGGCCTAGGTCCCTACGAGCAGTACTTC. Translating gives CASSPLGLGPYEQYF.

CDR3 amino acids: CASSQAYYSSYNEQFF. DNA for the CDR3: TGCGCCAGCAGCCAAGCCTACTATAGCTCCTACAATGAGCAGTTCTTC. This sequence joins TRBV4-3 and TRBJ2-1; D is undetermined. Per germline, CDR1 LGHNA and CDR2 YSLEER. CDR3 size: 16 residues. Trimming stripped 1 base from V and 0 bases from J, with 10 bases between.

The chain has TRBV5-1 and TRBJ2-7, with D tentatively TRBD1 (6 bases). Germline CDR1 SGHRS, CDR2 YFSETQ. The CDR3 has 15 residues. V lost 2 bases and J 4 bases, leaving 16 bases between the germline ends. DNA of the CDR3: TGCGCCAGCAGCTTCGGAACAGGGAACGTATACGAGCAGTACTTC. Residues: CASSFGTGNVYEQYF.

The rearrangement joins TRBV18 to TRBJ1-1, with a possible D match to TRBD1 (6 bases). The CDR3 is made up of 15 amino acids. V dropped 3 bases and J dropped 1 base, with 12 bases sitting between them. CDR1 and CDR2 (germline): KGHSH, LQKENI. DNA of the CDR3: TGTGCCAGCTCACCTCGTCAGGACAGGAACACTGAAGCTTTCTTT. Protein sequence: CASSPRQDRNTEAFF.

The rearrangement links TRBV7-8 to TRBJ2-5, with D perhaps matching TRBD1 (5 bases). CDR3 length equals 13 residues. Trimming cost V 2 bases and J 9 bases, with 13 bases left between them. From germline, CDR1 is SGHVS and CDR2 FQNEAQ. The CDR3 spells CASSLRQLTAQYF. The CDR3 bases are TGTGCCAGCAGCTTAAGACAGCTCACTGCCCAGTACTTC.

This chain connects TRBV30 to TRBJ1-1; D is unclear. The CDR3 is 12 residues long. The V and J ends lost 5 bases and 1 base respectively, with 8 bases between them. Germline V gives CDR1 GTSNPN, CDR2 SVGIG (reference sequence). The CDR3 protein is CAWVRPNTEAFF. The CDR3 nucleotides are TGTGCCTGGGTAAGACCGAACACTGAAGCTTTCTTT. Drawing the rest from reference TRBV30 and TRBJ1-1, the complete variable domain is SQTIHQWPATLVQPVGSPLSLECTVEGTSNPNLYWYRQAAGRGLQLLFYSVGIGQISSEVPQNLSASRPQDRQFILSSKKLLLSDSGFYLCAWVRPNTEAFFGQGTRLTVV.

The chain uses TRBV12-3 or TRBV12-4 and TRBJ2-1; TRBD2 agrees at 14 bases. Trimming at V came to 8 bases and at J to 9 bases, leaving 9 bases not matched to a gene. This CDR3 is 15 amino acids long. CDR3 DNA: TGTGCCAGCTTGATAATGGGACTAGCGGGAGTTGAGCAGTTCTTC. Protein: CASLIMGLAGVEQFF.

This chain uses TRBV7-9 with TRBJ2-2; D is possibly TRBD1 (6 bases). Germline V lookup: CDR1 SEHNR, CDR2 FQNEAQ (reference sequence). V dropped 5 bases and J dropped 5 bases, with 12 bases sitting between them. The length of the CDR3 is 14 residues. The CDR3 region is CASSMYRETGELFF. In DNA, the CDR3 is TGTGCCAGCAGCATGTACAGGGAAACCGGGGAGCTGTTTTTT.